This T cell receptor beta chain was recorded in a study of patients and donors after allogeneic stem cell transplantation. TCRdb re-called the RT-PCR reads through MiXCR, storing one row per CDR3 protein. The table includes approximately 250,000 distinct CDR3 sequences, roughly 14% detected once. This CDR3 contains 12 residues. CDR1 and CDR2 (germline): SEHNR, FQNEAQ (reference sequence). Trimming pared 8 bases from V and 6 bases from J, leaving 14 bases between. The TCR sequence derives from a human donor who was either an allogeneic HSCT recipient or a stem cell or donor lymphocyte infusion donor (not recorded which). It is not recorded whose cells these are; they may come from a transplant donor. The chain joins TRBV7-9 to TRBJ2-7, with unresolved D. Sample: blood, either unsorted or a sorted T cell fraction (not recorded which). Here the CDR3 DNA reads TGTGCCAGCGGCCAGCGATTGGGCGAGCAGTACTTC. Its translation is CASGQRLGEQYF.